What follows are 30 T cell receptor beta chains derived from one specimen sequenced in a study of T cells in Graves' hyperthyroidism and ophthalmopathy. Amplification of TCR beta CDR3 regions used RNA as the template. Primed by the HTBI set, a first-round RT-PCR was run on the TCR CDR3. TCRdb re-called the multiplex PCR reads with MiXCR, one entry per CDR3 protein. The sample has some 800,000 distinct CDR3 sequences, 38% seen once; the top ten hold 7% to 10%. Sequenced material: blood. Every receptor here comes from a man aged 18 to 35 with Graves' hyperthyroidism.

The chain carries TRBV9 and TRBJ2-7, with D maybe TRBD2 (5 bases). The V end was cut by 2 bases, the J end by 1 base, with 13 bases between. The CDR3 is 15 residues long. The V gene's germline CDR1 is SGDLS and CDR2 YYNGEE. CDR3 in DNA: TGTGCCAGCAGCGTCTCGGGGTTTGGGTCCTACGAGCAGTACTTC. Its protein is CASSVSGFGSYEQYF.

The chain carries TRBV15 and TRBJ2-7; tentatively, D is TRBD1 or TRBD2 (6 bases each). Trimming removed 0 bases at V and 7 bases at J, with 19 bases between. The CDR3 sequence is 16 residues long. Germline V gene data show CDR1 as LNHNV and CDR2 as YYDKDF (reference sequence). CDR3 region: CATSRDIGGNTGEQYF. The CDR3 DNA reads TGTGCCACCAGCAGAGATATAGGGGGGAACACCGGGGAGCAGTACTTC. Supplemented by reference TRBV15 and TRBJ2-7, the full variable domain reads DAMVIQNPRYQVTQFGKPVTLSCSQTLNHNVMYWYQQKSSQAPKLLFHYYDKDFNNEADTPDNFQSRRPNTSFCFLDIRSPGLGDTAMYLCATSRDIGGNTGEQYFGPGTRLTVT.

This clonotype was detected only once. The chain links TRBV25-1 to TRBJ2-7, with D unclear. The CDR3 is made up of 13 amino acids. Germline CDR1 MGHDK, CDR2 SYGVNS. Trimming removed 3 bases at V and 0 bases at J, with 6 bases between. DNA for the CDR3: TGTGCCAGCAGTGATCCGATCTCCTACGAGCAGTACTTC. This encodes CASSDPISYEQYF.

V gene TRBV6-5 combines with J gene TRBJ1-6; D perhaps matches TRBD1 (6 bases). Germline V gene data show CDR1 as MNHEY and CDR2 as SVGAGI. The CDR3 has 16 residues. The ends were cut back, 2 bases at V and 9 bases at J, with 17 bases in the middle. Written as DNA, the CDR3 is TGTGCCAGCAGTTACAACCCTGGGGGCGGAGGTTCACCCCTCCACTTT. It is translated as CASSYNPGGGGSPLHF.

V and J are TRBV12-5 and TRBJ1-1; the D is unclear. V gave up 5 bases and J gave up 10 bases, with 17 bases separating them. This CDR3 spans 13 amino acids. CDR1 and CDR2 (germline): LGHNT, FRNRAP. Written as DNA, the CDR3 is TGTGCTAGTGGTGAAGACCAGATTGTGATAGCTTTCTTT. Its protein is CASGEDQIVIAFF. Variable domain in full (rest from reference TRBV12-5 and TRBJ1-1): DARVTQTPRHKVTEMGQEVTMRCQPILGHNTVFWYRQTMMQGLELLAYFRNRAPLDDSGMPKDRFSAEMPDATLATLKIQPSEPRDSAVYFCASGEDQIVIAFFGQGTRLTVV.

This clonotype was recorded many times. V is TRBV20-1 and J is TRBJ2-2; maybe TRBD2 (7 bases). The V end lost 6 bases, the J end lost 3 bases, and 14 bases lay between the germline ends. The CDR3 covers 14 residues. The germline gives CDR1 DFQATT, CDR2 SNEGSKA (reference sequence). CDR3 in DNA: TGCAGTGCAGGGGGGGACGGACACACCGGGGAGCTGTTTTTT. This gives the protein CSAGGDGHTGELFF.

The chain links TRBV5-1 to TRBJ1-6; weak D call: TRBD1 (6 bases). The CDR3 runs to 15 residues. In germline, CDR1 is SGHRS, CDR2 YFSETQ. The V gene lost 4 bases and the J gene lost 5 bases, with 13 bases spanning the gap. The CDR3 DNA sequence: TGCGCCAGCAGCCCAACAGGGTACGATAATTCACCCCTCCACTTT. It encodes CASSPTGYDNSPLHF.

The chain carries TRBV6-5 and TRBJ1-1; no reliable D call. V was shortened by 2 bases and J by 0 bases, with 7 bases between the two germline ends. The germline V gene encodes CDR1 MNHEY and CDR2 SVGAGI. The CDR3 contains 14 residues. The CDR3 is CASSYTLMNTEAFF. CDR3 DNA sequence: TGTGCCAGCAGTTACACCTTAATGAACACTGAAGCTTTCTTT.

This clonotype was seen once. The chain carries TRBV20-1 and TRBJ1-2; tentatively, D is TRBD1 (5 bases). The CDR3 spans 13 residues. With 1 base removed from V and 5 bases from J, the gap between germline ends came to 11 bases. Germline V CDR1 and CDR2: DFQATT, SNEGSKA (reference sequence). CDR3: CSARGGSQYGYTF. For the CDR3, the DNA is TGCAGTGCTAGAGGGGGGAGCCAGTATGGCTACACCTTC.

The chain employs TRBV7-2 and TRBJ2-7; TRBD1 aligns across 11 bases. Trimming at V came to 5 bases and at J to 4 bases, leaving 13 bases not matched to a gene. This CDR3 has 17 amino acids. Germline V gives CDR1 SGHTA, CDR2 FQGNSA. The CDR3 spells CASSPGVSGTGGYEQYF. The CDR3 coding sequence is TGTGCCAGCAGCCCCGGGGTGTCCGGGACAGGGGGATACGAGCAGTACTTC.

This clonotype has just a few counts. Here the CDR3 DNA reads TGCGCCAGCAGCCAATCGGGGTTGGGTGGAAACACCATATATTTT. This codes for CASSQSGLGGNTIYF. The chain joins TRBV4-3 to TRBJ1-3; D is undetermined. Germline V gene sequence: CDR1 LGHNA, CDR2 YSLEER. Between the trimmed V and J ends, which lost 2 bases and 3 bases, there was a span of 11 bases. CDR3 length: 15 residues.

This clonotype was counted between two and nine times. This rearrangement joins TRBV19 to TRBJ1-5; D not certain. The CDR3 spans 14 residues. Germline V lookup: CDR1 LNHDA, CDR2 SQIVND (reference sequence). Trimming cost V 3 bases and J 4 bases, with 10 bases left between them. The CDR3 region has the DNA TGTGCCAGTAGTATCCGCAACAATAATCAGCCCCAGCATTTT. Its translation is CASSIRNNNQPQHF.

The J gene is TRBJ2-7, the V gene TRBV12-3 or TRBV12-4, with 7 bases matching TRBD2. This CDR3 has 12 amino acids. Trimming at V came to 5 bases and at J to 5 bases, leaving 3 bases not matched to a gene. CDR3: CASSPGTNEQYF. The CDR3 nucleotides read TGTGCCAGCAGTCCAGGGACTAACGAGCAGTACTTC.

The rearrangement uses TRBV7-2 and TRBJ1-2; D gene ambiguous. CDR1 and CDR2 (germline): SGHTA, FQGNSA. The CDR3 totals 12 residues. Trimming shortened V by 6 bases and J by 5 bases, and 10 bases separated the two germline ends. The CDR3: CASRGDEYGYTF. The CDR3 DNA reads TGTGCCAGCAGAGGAGATGAGTATGGCTACACCTTC. Looking up the rest from reference TRBV7-2 and TRBJ1-2 gives the full variable domain: GAGVSQSPSNKVTEKGKDVELRCDPISGHTALYWYRQSLGQGLEFLIYFQGNSAPDKSGLPSDRFSAERTGGSVSTLTIQRTQQEDSAVYLCASRGDEYGYTFGSGTRLTVV.

The CDR3 DNA is TGTGCCAGCAGTCCCTCCTCGGGGCCCACTGAAGCTTTCTTT. It codes for CASSPSSGPTEAFF. This chain links TRBV12-3 or TRBV12-4 with TRBJ1-1, with a possible D match to TRBD1 (5 bases). Trimming took 5 bases from V and 4 from J, leaving 14 bases between them. This CDR3 spans 14 amino acids.

CDR3 in DNA: TGCAGCGTTGAGGCGGGAGGCACAGATACGCAGTATTTT. Protein: CSVEAGGTDTQYF. The chain uses TRBV29-1 and TRBJ2-3; 7 nucleotides agree with TRBD2. V shed 3 bases, J shed 1 base, and the junction held 1 base outside the gene matches. The CDR3 consists of 13 residues. Per the germline V gene, CDR1 is SQVTM and CDR2 is ANQGSEA.

At least ten counts were recorded for this clonotype. The chain uses TRBV2 and TRBJ1-2; D uncertain. V dropped 9 bases and J dropped 5 bases, with 16 bases sitting between them. CDR3 length equals 13 residues. CDR1 and CDR2 from the germline V gene are SNHLY and FYNNEI. CDR3 loop: CASNGGLVYGYTF. DNA for the CDR3: TGTGCCAGTAATGGAGGACTGGTATATGGCTACACCTTC.

V usage is TRBV2 and J usage is TRBJ1-3; the D gene is possibly TRBD1 (6 bases). V lost 8 bases to trimming and J lost 9 bases, with 17 bases between them. The CDR3 totals 13 residues. Germline values: CDR1 SNHLY, CDR2 FYNNEI. CDR3 DNA sequence: TGTGCCAGCCGTCAAGGGGGTCGTGGCACCATATATTTT. It is translated as CASRQGGRGTIYF.

Ten or more counts support this clonotype. The rearrangement links TRBV13 to TRBJ1-2; D remains unclear. CDR1 and CDR2 from the germline V gene are PRHDT and FYEKMQ (reference sequence). Between the trimmed V and J ends, which lost 5 bases and 8 bases, there was a span of 18 bases. The CDR3 runs to 14 residues. CDR3 in amino acids: CASSASGSTLGYTF. The CDR3 DNA sequence: TGTGCCAGCAGCGCGTCCGGGTCAACTTTAGGCTACACCTTC.

V gene TRBV25-1 combines with J gene TRBJ1-2; no clear D gene. Per germline, CDR1 MGHDK and CDR2 SYGVNS. The length of the CDR3 is 11 residues. Trimming left V 8 bases short and J 10 bases short, with 14 bases between. The CDR3 sequence is CASSKVEVYTF. The CDR3 coding sequence is TGTGCCAGCTCGAAGGTAGAGGTCTACACCTTC.

This clonotype was observed once. This chain uses TRBV19 with TRBJ1-6; tentative D call: TRBD1 (5 bases). CDR1 is LNHDA, CDR2 SQIVND, per germline (reference sequence). V lost 8 bases and J lost 8, with 16 bases in between. This CDR3 is 14 amino acids long. CDR3 residues: CASRPGTLDSPLHF. CDR3 bases: TGTGCCAGTCGTCCCGGGACCCTCGATTCACCCCTCCACTTT.

This clonotype was counted ten times or more. Relative to the germline gene, one junction end is altered; a read error may explain this. The chain uses TRBV7-7 and TRBJ1-1; D is unclear. This CDR3 spans 13 amino acids. Per the germline V gene, CDR1 is SSHAT and CDR2 is FNYEAQ (reference sequence). The CDR3 DNA is TGTGCTAGCAGCTCCCCCCTCCCGACTGAAGCTTTCTTT. Protein product: CASSSPLPTEAFF.

The chain joins TRBV19 to TRBJ1-2, with a tentative D call TRBD1 (6 bases). V dropped 0 bases and J dropped 6 bases, with 14 bases sitting between them. The germline gives CDR1 LNHDA, CDR2 SQIVND (reference sequence). The length of the CDR3 is 15 residues. The DNA for the CDR3 is TGTGCCAGTAGTATAGATCCCGGGACACGGAATGGCTACACCTTC. Translation: CASSIDPGTRNGYTF.

At least ten counts were recorded for this clonotype. The rearrangement uses TRBV9 and TRBJ1-5, with 9 bases lining up with TRBD1. This CDR3 region has 15 residues. Germline-derived CDR1 and CDR2 are SGDLS and YYNGEE. Trimming cost V 2 bases and J 7 bases; bases outside gene matches: 7. CDR3 loop: CASSVTGGREQPQHF. CDR3 bases: TGTGCCAGCAGCGTGACAGGGGGAAGGGAACAGCCCCAGCATTTT. The full variable domain, in which reference TRBV9 and TRBJ1-5 provide the parts outside the CDR3, is DSGVTQTPKHLITATGQRVTLRCSPRSGDLSVYWYQQSLDQGLQFLIQYYNGEERAKGNILERFSAQQFPDLHSELNLSSLELGDSALYFCASSVTGGREQPQHFGDGTRLSIL.

This rearrangement joins TRBV29-1 to TRBJ2-7, with D possibly TRBD1 on 6 matching bases. V lost 6 bases and J 6 bases, leaving 18 bases between the germline ends. The CDR3 is made up of 13 amino acids. Germline V lookup: CDR1 SQVTM, CDR2 ANQGSEA. The CDR3 DNA sequence: TGCAGCGTGACTCTGACAGGTCCGGGCGAGCAGTACTTC. Translation: CSVTLTGPGEQYF.

This clonotype has a handful of counts. V usage is TRBV7-2 and J usage is TRBJ2-5, with a possible D match to TRBD1 (6 bases). CDR1 and CDR2 (germline): SGHTA, FQGNSA. V gave up 1 base and J gave up 2 bases, with 11 bases separating them. This CDR3 has 15 amino acids. This chain's CDR3 is CASSLGQVVQETQYF. As DNA, the CDR3 is TGTGCCAGCAGCTTAGGACAGGTAGTTCAAGAGACCCAGTACTTC.

Of note for this clonotype: One end of the junction does not line up with germline, which may come from a read error. The chain carries TRBV20-1 and TRBJ2-7; D remains unclear. Looked up from germline, CDR1 is DFQATT and CDR2 is SNEGSKA (reference sequence). The CDR3 is made up of 12 amino acids. CDR3 nucleotide sequence: TGCAGTGCTAGATCAAATTTTGACTCATGCCACTTC. It codes for CSARSNFDSCHF.

This clonotype was seen repeatedly, ten times or more. The chain links TRBV19 to TRBJ1-5; TRBD1 might be the D (5 bases). Germline V lookup: CDR1 LNHDA, CDR2 SQIVND (reference sequence). The length of the CDR3 is 14 residues. Trimming removed 3 bases from V and 2 bases from J, with 8 bases in between. CDR3 nucleotides: TGTGCCAGTAGTATCCAGGGAGGCAATCAGCCCCAGCATTTT. Encoded protein: CASSIQGGNQPQHF.

The gene calls are TRBV7-2 and TRBJ2-7, with TRBD2 matching over 8 bases. The CDR3 sequence is 17 residues long. Germline trimming cut 0 bases from V and 0 bases from J; bases unmatched to any gene: 7. Germline-derived CDR1 and CDR2 are SGHTA and FQGNSA. CDR3 bases: TGTGCCAGCAGCTTAGCGATAGGAGCGGGGGTCTCCTACGAGCAGTACTTC. Translated: CASSLAIGAGVSYEQYF.

The chain carries TRBV5-1 and TRBJ2-7; possibly TRBD1 for D (5 bases). The CDR3 extends over 18 amino acids. V lost 4 bases and J lost 0, with 23 bases in between. Germline V CDR1 and CDR2: SGHRS, YFSETQ. CDR3 region: CASSLDGFSRASSYEQYF. In DNA, the CDR3 is TGCGCCAGCAGCCTGGACGGGTTCAGCAGGGCGAGCTCCTACGAGCAGTACTTC.